The 22 T cell receptor beta chains presented below share a single source sample, sequenced in a study of T cells in localized non-small cell lung cancer. The protocol was immunoSEQ multiplex PCR, while the TCRdb copy is restricted to in-frame clones and leaves out a portion. Among about 52,000 clones listed, approximately 86% were seen once. The specimen comprised PBMCs, sampled before any cancer treatment. These receptors were collected from a female donor with stage II lung adenocarcinoma.

J is TRBJ1-6 and V is TRBV6-4; 11 bases are shared with TRBD1. The CDR3 loop spans 15 amino acids. Trimming removed 5 bases from V and 6 bases from J; junction bases left unmatched: 3. From germline, CDR1 is MRHNA and CDR2 SNTAGT. CDR3: CASSPGQGVNSPLHF. The CDR3 region has the DNA TGTGCCAGCAGTCCGGGACAGGGGGTTAATTCACCCCTCCACTTT.

The chain employs TRBV6-1 and TRBJ1-3; a possible D gene is TRBD1 (5 bases). Germline lookup yields CDR1 MNHNS and CDR2 SASEGT. Trimming stripped 5 bases from V and 0 bases from J, with 11 bases between. The CDR3 loop spans 15 amino acids. CDR3 in amino acids: CASSRDASSGNTIYF. CDR3 sequence (DNA): TGTGCCAGCAGTAGGGACGCCAGCTCTGGAAACACCATATATTTT.

V usage is TRBV14 and J usage is TRBJ2-5; D is undetermined. The CDR3 extends over 13 amino acids. Germline CDR1 and CDR2: SGHDN and FVKESK. The ends were cut back, 4 bases at V and 2 bases at J, with 8 bases in the middle. DNA for the CDR3: TGTGCCAGCAGCCTAGGATTGCAAGAGACCCAGTACTTC. Protein sequence: CASSLGLQETQYF.

V usage is TRBV25-1 and J usage is TRBJ1-1; unclear D gene. This CDR3 contains 15 residues. From germline, CDR1 is MGHDK and CDR2 SYGVNS. Trimming left V 5 bases short and J 2 bases short, with 15 bases between. CDR3 region: CASSPRSGVNTEAFF. CDR3 DNA: TGTGCCAGCAGTCCGAGGAGCGGGGTCAACACTGAAGCTTTCTTT.

The chain has TRBV2 and TRBJ1-5, with 7 bases fitting TRBD1. The CDR3 has 14 residues. Germline lookup yields CDR1 SNHLY and CDR2 FYNNEI. With 6 bases clipped from V and 6 bases from J, the junction kept 8 bases outside the gene matches. The CDR3 protein is CASSVQGKAQPQHF. The CDR3 DNA sequence: TGTGCCAGCAGCGTACAGGGGAAGGCTCAGCCCCAGCATTTT.

CDR3: CASSRDRGSDTQYF. The CDR3 nucleotides read TGTGCCAGCAGTAGGGACAGGGGCTCAGATACGCAGTATTTT. This chain joins TRBV2 and TRBJ2-3; 10 nucleotides align to TRBD1. CDR3 length equals 14 residues. Germline V gives CDR1 SNHLY, CDR2 FYNNEI. J lost 4 bases, V lost 5 bases, and 3 bases had no gene match. Drawing the rest from reference TRBV2 and TRBJ2-3, the complete variable domain is EPEVTQTPSHQVTQMGQEVILRCVPISNHLYFYWYRQILGQKVEFLVSFYNNEISEKSEIFDDQFSVERPDGSNFTLKIRSTKLEDSAMYFCASSRDRGSDTQYFGPGTRLTVL.

This rearrangement joins TRBV19 to TRBJ2-1; 13 nucleotides line up with TRBD2. The V and J ends lost 4 bases and 0 bases, in that order; junction bases with no gene match: 12. The germline V gene encodes CDR1 LNHDA and CDR2 SQIVND (reference sequence). The CDR3 is made up of 20 amino acids. CDR3 sequence reads: CASSTSGLAGTKSSYNEQFF. As DNA, the CDR3 is TGTGCCAGTAGTACGTCGGGACTAGCGGGGACTAAAAGCTCCTACAATGAGCAGTTCTTC.

The chain joins TRBV30 to TRBJ1-4; 9 bases fit TRBD1. With 4 bases clipped from V and 5 bases from J, the junction kept 5 bases outside the gene matches. The germline CDR1 and CDR2 sequences are GTSNPN and SVGIG (reference sequence). CDR3 length: 14 amino acids. The CDR3 loop is CAWTPGQGNEKLFF. The CDR3 nucleotides are TGTGCCTGGACACCGGGACAGGGAAATGAAAAACTGTTTTTT.

The chain joins TRBV11-2 to TRBJ1-1; no firm D call. This CDR3 has 15 residues. CDR1 is SGHAT and CDR2 is FQNNGV in the germline V gene. V lost 1 base and J 0 bases, leaving 9 bases between the germline ends. In nucleotides, the CDR3 is TGTGCCAGCAGCTTAGGAGGCGCCATGAACACTGAAGCTTTCTTT. As protein: CASSLGGAMNTEAFF.

CDR3 coding DNA: TGTGCCAGTAGTGCCGAAGACGGAAGTATTTACGAGCAGTACTTC. Translating it yields CASSAEDGSIYEQYF. J is TRBJ2-7 and V is TRBV19; D ambiguous. V was cut by 5 bases and J by 4 bases, with 18 bases left in between. The CDR3 covers 15 residues. Germline CDR1 reads LNHDA; CDR2 reads SQIVND (reference sequence).

The J gene is TRBJ1-3, the V gene TRBV5-1; D gene uncertain. The V gene's germline CDR1 is SGHRS and CDR2 YFSETQ. The V and J ends lost 0 bases and 0 bases respectively, with 7 bases between them. The CDR3 loop spans 15 amino acids. CDR3 loop: CASSLEFGSGNTIYF. The DNA of the CDR3 is TGCGCCAGCAGCTTGGAGTTCGGCTCTGGAAACACCATATATTTT.

The chain joins TRBV5-4 to TRBJ2-1; the match to TRBD2 covers 7 bases. The J segment lost 3 bases and the V segment lost 0 bases, leaving 3 bases of the junction unmatched. Germline V CDR1 and CDR2: SGHNT, YYREEE (reference sequence). This CDR3 has 15 residues. This CDR3 is CASSLVLADYNEQFF. CDR3 coding DNA: TGTGCCAGCAGCTTGGTCCTAGCGGACTACAATGAGCAGTTCTTC.

This chain joins TRBV7-8 and TRBJ1-1; possibly TRBD1 for D (6 bases). Germline V gene data show CDR1 as SGHVS and CDR2 as FQNEAQ. The CDR3 consists of 13 residues. The V end lost 1 base, the J end lost 3 bases, and 6 bases lay between the germline ends. CDR3 sequence reads: CASSLDRDTEAFF. The CDR3 nucleotides read TGTGCCAGCAGCTTAGACAGGGACACTGAAGCTTTCTTT.

This rearrangement joins TRBV10-1 to TRBJ2-7; no firm D call. Per the germline V gene, CDR1 is WNHNN and CDR2 is SYGVQD (reference sequence). V lost 10 bases to trimming and J lost 0 bases, with 10 bases between them. The CDR3 is 12 residues long. This CDR3 reads CATKGFSYEQYF. The CDR3 nucleotides are TGCGCCACCAAAGGGTTCTCCTACGAGCAGTACTTC.

The chain carries TRBV7-9 and TRBJ2-2, with 8 bases that match TRBD1. The CDR3 extends over 16 amino acids. Germline lookup yields CDR1 SEHNR and CDR2 FQNEAQ (reference sequence). V was pared by 6 bases and J by 4 bases, with 10 bases of the junction left unmatched. Here the CDR3 DNA reads TGTGCCAGCAGGCAAGCAGGGGGCTTTGGCACCGGGGAGCTGTTTTTT. It is translated as CASRQAGGFGTGELFF.

This chain links TRBV6-5 with TRBJ1-4; D might be TRBD1 (6 bases). Germline lookup yields CDR1 MNHEY and CDR2 SVGAGI. The length of the CDR3 is 14 residues. Trimming cost V 6 bases and J 4 bases, with 12 bases left between them. CDR3 loop: CASSFGQFNEKLFF. CDR3 DNA sequence: TGTGCCAGCAGCTTCGGACAGTTTAATGAAAAACTGTTTTTT.

J is TRBJ2-1 and V is TRBV6-6; 12 bases are shared with TRBD2. The CDR3 consists of 16 residues. Germline V gives CDR1 MNHNY, CDR2 SVGAGI (reference sequence). V was clipped by 6 bases and J by 5 bases; unmatched bases: 8. The CDR3 is CASSPGTSGLNNEQFF. CDR3 DNA sequence: TGTGCCAGCAGCCCTGGGACTAGCGGGCTTAACAATGAGCAGTTCTTC.

The J gene is TRBJ1-4, the V gene TRBV7-9, with D maybe TRBD1 (5 bases). Looked up from germline, CDR1 is SEHNR and CDR2 is FQNEAQ (reference sequence). This CDR3 contains 15 residues. V lost 1 base, J lost 5 bases, and 11 bases lay in between. CDR3 in amino acids: CASSLGQTRNEKLFF. CDR3 sequence (DNA): TGTGCCAGCAGCTTAGGACAGACCAGAAATGAAAAACTGTTTTTT.

The genes are TRBV7-9 and TRBJ2-3; the D gene is possibly TRBD2 (6 bases). Germline values: CDR1 SEHNR, CDR2 FQNEAQ (reference sequence). Trimming stripped 1 base from V and 2 bases from J, with 19 bases between. The CDR3 has 18 residues. In nucleotides, the CDR3 is TGTGCCAGCAGCTTAGGGGAGGTACCACTAACCAACACAGATACGCAGTATTTT. Protein: CASSLGEVPLTNTDTQYF.

This rearrangement joins TRBV6-1 to TRBJ1-1; a weak D match, TRBD1 (5 bases). V shed 2 bases and J shed 6 bases, with 13 bases lying between them. The CDR3 length is 14 residues. In germline, CDR1 is MNHNS, CDR2 SASEGT. CDR3 nucleotides: TGTGCCAGCAGTGAATTTGAAGGGGCGCCTGAAGCTTTCTTT. This gives the protein CASSEFEGAPEAFF.

This chain joins TRBV7-7 and TRBJ2-7; D remains unclear. V lost 1 base to trimming and J lost 2 bases, with 6 bases between them. Germline assignment: CDR1 SSHAT and CDR2 FNYEAQ (reference sequence). This CDR3 contains 13 residues. CDR3 sequence reads: CASSLGEPYEQYF. The CDR3 DNA sequence: TGTGCCAGCAGCTTAGGGGAACCCTACGAGCAGTACTTC.

The rearrangement links TRBV19 to TRBJ1-4; maybe TRBD1 (5 bases). CDR3 length: 15 residues. CDR1 and CDR2 from the germline V gene are LNHDA and SQIVND (reference sequence). V was clipped by 6 bases and J by 11 bases, with 22 bases between them. DNA for the CDR3: TGTGCCAGTAGACAGTCTGGGGGAGCCCTCTTCAAACTGTTTTTT. Its protein product is CASRQSGGALFKLFF.